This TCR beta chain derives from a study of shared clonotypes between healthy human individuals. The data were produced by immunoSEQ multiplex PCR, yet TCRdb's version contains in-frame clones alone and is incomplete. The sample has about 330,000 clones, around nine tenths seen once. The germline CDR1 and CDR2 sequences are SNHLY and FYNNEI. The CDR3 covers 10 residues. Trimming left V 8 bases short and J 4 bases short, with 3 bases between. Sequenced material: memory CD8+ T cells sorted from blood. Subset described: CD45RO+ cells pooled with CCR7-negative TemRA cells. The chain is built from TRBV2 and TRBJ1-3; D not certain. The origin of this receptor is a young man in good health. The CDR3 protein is CASGGNTIYF. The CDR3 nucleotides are TGTGCCAGCGGGGGAAACACCATATATTTT.